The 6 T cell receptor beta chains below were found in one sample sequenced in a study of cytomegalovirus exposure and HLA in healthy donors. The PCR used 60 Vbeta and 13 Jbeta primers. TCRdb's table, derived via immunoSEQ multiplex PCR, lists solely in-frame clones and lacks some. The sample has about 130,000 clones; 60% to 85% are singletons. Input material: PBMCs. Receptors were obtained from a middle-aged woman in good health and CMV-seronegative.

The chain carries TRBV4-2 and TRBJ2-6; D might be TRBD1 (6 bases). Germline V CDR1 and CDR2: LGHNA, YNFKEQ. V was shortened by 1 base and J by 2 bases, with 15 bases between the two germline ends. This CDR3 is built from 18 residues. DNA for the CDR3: TGTGCCAGCAGCCAAGGCGACAGGTACCGAGCTGGGGCCAACGTCCTGACTTTC. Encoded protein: CASSQGDRYRAGANVLTF.

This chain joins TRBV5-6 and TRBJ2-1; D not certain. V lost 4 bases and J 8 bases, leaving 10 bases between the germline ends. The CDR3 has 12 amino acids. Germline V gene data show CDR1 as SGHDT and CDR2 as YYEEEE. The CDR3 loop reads CASSLFRDEQFF. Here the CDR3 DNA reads TGTGCCAGCAGCCTGTTTCGAGATGAGCAGTTCTTC.

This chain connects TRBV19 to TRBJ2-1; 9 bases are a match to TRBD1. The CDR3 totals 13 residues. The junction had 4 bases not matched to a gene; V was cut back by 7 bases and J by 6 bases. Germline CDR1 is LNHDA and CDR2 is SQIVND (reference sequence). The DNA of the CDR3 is TGTGCCAGTATCACGACAGGGGGCAATGAGCAGTTCTTC. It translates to CASITTGGNEQFF. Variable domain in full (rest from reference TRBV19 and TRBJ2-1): DGGITQSPKYLFRKEGQNVTLSCEQNLNHDAMYWYRQDPGQGLRLIYYSQIVNDFQKGDIAEGYSVSREKKESFPLTVTSAQKNPTAFYLCASITTGGNEQFFGPGTRLTVL.

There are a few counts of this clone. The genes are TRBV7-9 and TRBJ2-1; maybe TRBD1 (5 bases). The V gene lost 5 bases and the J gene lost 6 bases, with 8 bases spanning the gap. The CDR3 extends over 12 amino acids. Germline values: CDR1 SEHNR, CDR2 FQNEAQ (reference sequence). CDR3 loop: CASSGDSNEQFF. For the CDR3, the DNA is TGTGCCAGCAGCGGCGACAGCAATGAGCAGTTCTTC.

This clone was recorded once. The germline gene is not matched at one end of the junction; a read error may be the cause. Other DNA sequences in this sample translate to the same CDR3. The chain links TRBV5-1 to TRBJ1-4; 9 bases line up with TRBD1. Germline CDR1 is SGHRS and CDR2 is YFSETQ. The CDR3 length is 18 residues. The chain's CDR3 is CASSLGITDRGGGEKLFF. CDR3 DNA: TGCGCCAGTAGCTTGGGGATTACGGACAGGGGAGGAGGAGAAAAACTGTTTTTT.

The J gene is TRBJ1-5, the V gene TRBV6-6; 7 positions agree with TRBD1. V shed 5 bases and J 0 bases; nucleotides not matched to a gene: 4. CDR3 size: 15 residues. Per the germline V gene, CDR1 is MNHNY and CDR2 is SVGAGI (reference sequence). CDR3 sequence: CASSRQGLSNQPQHF. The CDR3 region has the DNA TGTGCCAGCAGTCGACAGGGACTTAGCAATCAGCCCCAGCATTTT.